These 32 T cell receptor beta chains originate from one sample sequenced in a study of T cell responses to AZD1222 COVID-19 vaccine. TCRdb's table, derived via immunoSEQ multiplex PCR, lists solely in-frame clones and lacks some. The sample carries about 100,000 clones, more than 70% recorded once. The starting material was peripheral blood, obtained 28 days after the second AZD1222 dose. These receptor sequences come from an adult who received the AZD1222 COVID-19 vaccine.

The V and J genes are TRBV7-2 and TRBJ2-2; no firm D call. Germline V CDR1 and CDR2: SGHTA, FQGNSA. The ends were cut back, 4 bases at V and 8 bases at J, with 14 bases in the middle. CDR3 length: 14 amino acids. The CDR3 sequence: CASSSGWSMGELFF. In DNA, the CDR3 is TGTGCCAGCAGCTCCGGGTGGTCCATGGGGGAGCTGTTTTTT.

The DNA for the CDR3 is TGTGCCACCAGCCTCCCGGAGGGGTATAGCAATCAGCCCCAGCATTTT. It is translated as CATSLPEGYSNQPQHF. The chain is built from TRBV15 and TRBJ1-5; the D gene is possibly TRBD1 (5 bases). Germline V gene data show CDR1 as LNHNV and CDR2 as YYDKDF (reference sequence). The CDR3 covers 16 residues. The germline V and J ends were trimmed by 5 bases and 0 bases, with 14 bases remaining between them.

DNA for the CDR3: TGTGCCAGCAGCATGGGACTAGCGGGAGGGGAGCAGTACTTC. Its translation is CASSMGLAGGEQYF. The chain has TRBV7-2 and TRBJ2-7, with TRBD2 identical over 16 bases. CDR3 length equals 14 residues. Germline lookup yields CDR1 SGHTA and CDR2 FQGNSA. V was clipped by 5 bases and J by 7 bases; unmatched bases: 2.

The V call is TRBV11-2, the J call TRBJ1-2, with 12 bases identical to TRBD1. Germline V gives CDR1 SGHAT, CDR2 FQNNGV. V gave up 3 bases and J gave up 4 bases; unmatched junction bases: 3. This CDR3 is 15 amino acids long. The CDR3 spells CASSLGTGGLYGYTF. The CDR3 DNA sequence: TGTGCCAGCAGCTTGGGGACAGGGGGCCTCTATGGCTACACCTTC.

This clone showed up just a few times. This chain links TRBV5-1 with TRBJ1-2; D not resolved. The V gene lost 5 bases and the J gene lost 3 bases, with 14 bases spanning the gap. From germline, CDR1 is SGHRS and CDR2 YFSETQ. This CDR3 has 14 residues. This CDR3 is CASSHLFQDYGYTF. The CDR3 region has the DNA TGCGCCAGCAGTCACCTTTTCCAGGACTATGGCTACACCTTC.

The chain joins TRBV7-3 to TRBJ1-4, with D perhaps matching TRBD1 (5 bases). The germline CDR1 and CDR2 sequences are SGHTA and FQGTGA. Trimming took 1 base from V and 4 from J, leaving 7 bases between them. This CDR3 is 14 amino acids long. The CDR3 spells CASSLNGGNEKLFF. The CDR3 DNA reads TGTGCCAGCAGCTTAAACGGGGGTAATGAAAAACTGTTTTTT.

This chain uses TRBV27 with TRBJ2-7, with no clear D. In germline, CDR1 is MNHEY, CDR2 SMNVEV (reference sequence). V dropped 4 bases and J dropped 9 bases, with 10 bases sitting between them. This CDR3 region has 11 residues. CDR3 region: CASSSNLGQYF. Here the CDR3 DNA reads TGTGCCAGCAGTTCGAACCTTGGGCAGTACTTC.

The rearrangement joins TRBV6-5 to TRBJ2-7; 9 bases fit TRBD1. J was trimmed by 5 bases and V by 2 bases; bases with no gene match: 4. Germline V gives CDR1 MNHEY, CDR2 SVGAGI. CDR3 length: 14 residues. CDR3 nucleotides: TGTGCCAGCAGTTACGGGACAGGGAATGACGAGCAGTACTTC. The encoded protein is CASSYGTGNDEQYF.

This rearrangement joins TRBV15 to TRBJ2-7; unclear D gene. The CDR3 consists of 14 residues. Germline-derived CDR1 and CDR2 are LNHNV and YYDKDF (reference sequence). Deletions cut 0 bases from V and 1 base from J, with 7 bases between. The CDR3: CATSRDVPSYEQYF. CDR3 sequence (DNA): TGTGCCACCAGCAGAGATGTGCCTTCCTACGAGCAGTACTTC.

The V call is TRBV30, the J call TRBJ1-1; 9 positions agree with TRBD1. CDR1 and CDR2 (germline): GTSNPN, SVGIG (reference sequence). After removal of 2 bases from V and 4 bases from J, the junction contained 8 bases not matched to a gene. The CDR3 covers 15 residues. CDR3 coding DNA: TGTGCCTGGAGTTCGCCGGACAGGGGAGGCACTGAAGCTTTCTTT. Residues: CAWSSPDRGGTEAFF.

The V call is TRBV28, the J call TRBJ2-4, with 14 bases that match TRBD2. The CDR3 length is 16 residues. The germline CDR1 and CDR2 sequences are MDHEN and SYDVKM. V lost 5 bases, J lost 8 bases, and 8 bases stayed unmatched. CDR3 region: CASSASGTSGRYIQYF. CDR3 nucleotides: TGTGCCAGCAGTGCCTCGGGGACTAGCGGGAGATACATTCAGTACTTC.

This chain joins TRBV9 and TRBJ2-1; TRBD1 aligns across 9 bases. There are 15 residues in the CDR3. Trimming took 3 bases from V and 7 from J; bases not matched to a gene: 8. Germline V CDR1 and CDR2: SGDLS, YYNGEE. CDR3 loop: CASSDPGTGINEQFF. The CDR3 coding sequence is TGTGCCAGCAGCGATCCCGGGACAGGGATTAATGAGCAGTTCTTC.

This clone was seen a single time. This chain connects TRBV2 to TRBJ1-2, with 10 bases identical to TRBD1. The CDR3 runs 13 residues. Trimming at V came to 7 bases and at J to 7 bases, leaving 6 bases not matched to a gene. Germline CDR1 and CDR2: SNHLY and FYNNEI. This chain's CDR3 is CASTRQGALGYTF. CDR3 DNA sequence: TGTGCCAGCACCAGACAGGGGGCGCTTGGCTACACCTTC.

This clone was recorded a few times. The chain has TRBV20-1 and TRBJ2-1, with 8 nucleotides matching TRBD1. CDR3 length equals 14 residues. The ends lost 3 bases at V and 7 bases at J; junction bases unmatched: 8. Germline CDR1 and CDR2: DFQATT and SNEGSKA (reference sequence). CDR3 residues: CSASPGQEGNEQFF. The CDR3 DNA follows: TGCAGTGCTAGTCCGGGACAGGAGGGAAATGAGCAGTTCTTC.

This clone was seen more than once but under ten times. This chain connects TRBV2 to TRBJ2-1; D ambiguous. CDR3 length: 12 amino acids. Germline values: CDR1 SNHLY, CDR2 FYNNEI. V was trimmed by 6 bases and J by 8 bases, leaving 11 bases between them. The CDR3 is CASRQESDEQFF. The CDR3 DNA reads as TGTGCCAGCAGGCAGGAGAGCGATGAGCAGTTCTTC. Full variable domain (missing parts from reference TRBV2 and TRBJ2-1): EPEVTQTPSHQVTQMGQEVILRCVPISNHLYFYWYRQILGQKVEFLVSFYNNEISEKSEIFDDQFSVERPDGSNFTLKIRSTKLEDSAMYFCASRQESDEQFFGPGTRLTVL.

This clone was picked up one time. This rearrangement joins TRBV27 to TRBJ2-7, with D perhaps matching TRBD2 (6 bases). This CDR3 is built from 15 residues. From germline, CDR1 is MNHEY and CDR2 SMNVEV (reference sequence). V dropped 8 bases and J dropped 8 bases, with 25 bases sitting between them. CDR3 sequence (DNA): TGTGCCAGCTGCTTAGGTGGAGGGAGAGGGGAAAAGCAGTACTTC. This sequence encodes CASCLGGGRGEKQYF.

This clone was detected only once. This chain connects TRBV29-1 to TRBJ2-3; 8 bases align to TRBD1. The CDR3 extends over 15 amino acids. Germline V gene data show CDR1 as SQVTM and CDR2 as ANQGSEA. V trimming: 5 bases; J trimming: 1 base; junction bases outside the gene matches: 8. For the CDR3, the DNA is TGCAGCGTTCCCCCCAGGGGGCATGGCACAGATACGCAGTATTTT. Translated, it gives CSVPPRGHGTDTQYF.

V usage is TRBV20-1 and J usage is TRBJ1-6; unclear D gene. Germline-derived CDR1 and CDR2 are DFQATT and SNEGSKA (reference sequence). The CDR3 runs to 9 residues. Trimming cost V 6 bases and J 12 bases, with 6 bases left between them. The CDR3 DNA sequence: TGCAGTGCAACAGAACCCCTCCACTTT. It codes for CSATEPLHF.

The chain joins TRBV27 to TRBJ2-1; the D call may be TRBD1 or TRBD2 (6 bases each). The germline CDR1 and CDR2 sequences are MNHEY and SMNVEV (reference sequence). V was cut by 3 bases and J by 6 bases, with 9 bases left in between. This CDR3 comprises 13 residues. The CDR3 nucleotides read TGTGCCAGCAGTTTGGGGGGCGTCAATGAGCAGTTCTTC. Translated, it gives CASSLGGVNEQFF.

In this sample, this clone turned up once. The chain joins TRBV6-5 to TRBJ2-3, with 12 positions matching TRBD2. Trimming removed 6 bases from V and 3 bases from J; junction bases left unmatched: 4. Per germline, CDR1 MNHEY and CDR2 SVGAGI. The CDR3 has 15 amino acids. This CDR3 is CASRTSGGNTDTQYF. For the CDR3, the DNA is TGTGCCAGCAGAACTAGCGGGGGGAATACAGATACGCAGTATTTT.

The chain couples TRBV10-3 to TRBJ2-7, with 10 bases that match TRBD1. V shed 6 bases, J shed 0 bases, and the junction held 5 bases outside the gene matches. The CDR3 covers 15 residues. Germline V CDR1 and CDR2: ENHRY, SYGVKD. The CDR3 protein is CAISRTGGSSYEQYF. The DNA of the CDR3 is TGTGCCATCAGCCGGACAGGGGGGAGCTCCTACGAGCAGTACTTC.

This CDR3 is CATSDLLAGGHNEQFF. The CDR3, as DNA: TGTGCCACCAGTGACTTACTAGCGGGAGGGCACAATGAGCAGTTCTTC. The rearrangement joins TRBV24-1 to TRBJ2-1; 13 nucleotides agree with TRBD2. The CDR3 has 16 amino acids. Trimming removed 4 bases from V and 5 bases from J; junction bases left unmatched: 4. The germline CDR1 and CDR2 sequences are KGHDR and SFDVKD.

Written as DNA, the CDR3 is TGTGCCTGGAGTGTACGAGGGGGCGGCTATGGCTACACCTTC. Its protein is CAWSVRGGGYGYTF. V and J are TRBV30 and TRBJ1-2, with 7 positions matching TRBD1. CDR3 length equals 14 residues. CDR1 and CDR2 (germline): GTSNPN, SVGIG (reference sequence). Trimming at V came to 0 bases and at J to 4 bases, leaving 5 bases not matched to a gene.

This clone has only one observation. The CDR3 coding sequence is TGTGCCATCAGTGAGTCGAACCGACCTGGGGGCAATCAGCCCCAGCATTTT. This codes for CAISESNRPGGNQPQHF. The chain joins TRBV10-3 to TRBJ1-5; D unresolved. V lost 0 bases, J lost 2 bases, and 14 bases lay in between. Germline CDR1 reads ENHRY; CDR2 reads SYGVKD. This CDR3 is 17 amino acids long.

This chain connects TRBV6-5 to TRBJ2-1, with 8 bases lining up with TRBD1. Germline assignment: CDR1 MNHEY and CDR2 SVGAGI. The CDR3 runs 15 residues. Trimming cost V 7 bases and J 0 bases; bases outside gene matches: 5. The CDR3: CASKTGASSYNEQFF. CDR3 bases: TGTGCCAGCAAGACAGGGGCGAGCTCCTACAATGAGCAGTTCTTC.

The CDR3 nucleotides read TGTGCCAGCAGCTTAGCCGGGACTAGCGGCACCGTGGCTGAGCAGTACTTC. Protein product: CASSLAGTSGTVAEQYF. The genes are TRBV7-2 and TRBJ2-7; 11 positions agree with TRBD2. Looked up from germline, CDR1 is SGHTA and CDR2 is FQGNSA. The CDR3 is made up of 17 amino acids. V shed 0 bases and J 7 bases; nucleotides not matched to a gene: 11.

The table lists this clone with a few counts. The V and J genes are TRBV7-2 and TRBJ1-3; no firm D call. V was cut by 5 bases and J by 0 bases, with 14 bases left in between. The CDR3 covers 16 residues. CDR1 and CDR2 (germline): SGHTA, FQGNSA. For the CDR3, the DNA is TGTGCCAGCAGCCTAACGGCAGTGAGCTCTGGAAACACCATATATTTT. It yields the protein CASSLTAVSSGNTIYF.

The CDR3 reads CASSPSRVGEQYF. The CDR3 bases are TGTGCCAGCAGCCCTTCTAGAGTGGGCGAGCAGTACTTC. The V call is TRBV3-1 (or the pseudogene TRBV3-2), the J call TRBJ2-7; no firm D call. The germline V gene encodes CDR1 LGHDT and CDR2 YNNKEL (reference sequence). V dropped 4 bases and J dropped 6 bases, with 13 bases sitting between them. The CDR3 totals 13 residues.

The V gene is TRBV6-2 or TRBV6-3, the J gene TRBJ2-7; TRBD2 aligns across 7 bases. The CDR3 totals 13 residues. The junction had 4 bases not matched to a gene; V was cut back by 1 base and J by 7 bases. Germline V gene lookup returns CDR1 MNHEY and CDR2 SVGEGT. This chain's CDR3 is CASSYWTSQEQYF. In nucleotides, the CDR3 is TGTGCCAGCAGTTACTGGACTAGTCAGGAGCAGTACTTC.

The chain couples TRBV3-1 (or the pseudogene TRBV3-2) to TRBJ2-7; 13 nucleotides match TRBD2. The CDR3 covers 15 residues. Germline V gene sequence: CDR1 LGHDT, CDR2 YNNKEL (reference sequence). The V segment lost 1 base and the J segment 7 bases; nucleotides outside the gene matches: 4. The CDR3 nucleotides are TGTGCCAGCAGCCAAGGACTAGCGGGAGGAGGTGAGCAGTACTTC. This codes for CASSQGLAGGGEQYF.

The chain combines TRBV19 with TRBJ2-2; D not resolved. V dropped 11 bases and J dropped 7 bases, with 14 bases sitting between them. The CDR3 loop spans 12 amino acids. Germline values: CDR1 LNHDA, CDR2 SQIVND (reference sequence). CDR3 residues: CAGSQVNGELFF. The CDR3 nucleotides read TGTGCCGGATCTCAAGTAAACGGGGAGCTGTTTTTT. Complete variable domain (other parts from reference TRBV19 and TRBJ2-2): DGGITQSPKYLFRKEGQNVTLSCEQNLNHDAMYWYRQDPGQGLRLIYYSQIVNDFQKGDIAEGYSVSREKKESFPLTVTSAQKNPTAFYLCAGSQVNGELFFGEGSRLTVL.

The chain is built from TRBV18 and TRBJ2-3, with D maybe TRBD1 (5 bases). The V end was cut by 6 bases, the J end by 3 bases, with 16 bases between. The CDR3 loop spans 15 amino acids. The V gene's germline CDR1 is KGHSH and CDR2 LQKENI. CDR3 protein: CASSTSLPGTDTQYF. CDR3 nucleotides: TGTGCCAGCTCCACCAGTCTCCCAGGGACAGATACGCAGTATTTT.